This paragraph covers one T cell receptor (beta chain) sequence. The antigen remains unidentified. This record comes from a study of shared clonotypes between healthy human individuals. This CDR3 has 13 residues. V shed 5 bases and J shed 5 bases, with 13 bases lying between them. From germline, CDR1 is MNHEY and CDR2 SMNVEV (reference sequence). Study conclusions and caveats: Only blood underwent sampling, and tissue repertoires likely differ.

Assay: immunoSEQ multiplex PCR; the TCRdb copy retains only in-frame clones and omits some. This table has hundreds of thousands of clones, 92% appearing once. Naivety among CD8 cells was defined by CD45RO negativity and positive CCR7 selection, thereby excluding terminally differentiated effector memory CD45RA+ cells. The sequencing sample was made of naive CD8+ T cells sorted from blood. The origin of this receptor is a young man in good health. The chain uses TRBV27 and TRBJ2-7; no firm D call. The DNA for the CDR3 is TGTGCCAGCAGTCTCTCCCAATGGAACGAGCAGTACTTC. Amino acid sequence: CASSLSQWNEQYF.